There are many counts of the clone carrying this TCR beta chain. Its antigen is unknown. In TCRdb, the reads were re-called with MiXCR into one record per CDR3 protein. The profile shows roughly 500,000 distinct CDR3 sequences, approximately 11% of them singletons. The V segment lost 2 bases and the J segment 6 bases; nucleotides outside the gene matches: 9. The CDR3 spans 16 residues. Germline lookup yields CDR1 SGHVS and CDR2 FQNEAQ. The sample is drawn from a study of T cell repertoires in cytomegalovirus infection. Study details: Indications of both CMV infection and matching HLA type were provided by public TCR beta signatures. Notes on the study in general: There were HLA-C-restricted CMV-specific TCR beta clonotypes dominating the ex vivo response. Carriage of CMV together with the relevant HLA was identifiable through cumulative public TCR beta family frequency.

This clonotype was obtained from a human donor in good health (CMV status not recorded). Some clones in this sample may be carry-over from other donors' samples. V and J are TRBV7-8 and TRBJ2-1; TRBD2 matches at 8 bases. Sequenced input: PBMCs. CDR3 nucleotide sequence: TGTGCCAGCAGCTTACGGGGGGGCCTGGCGAGCAATGAGCAGTTCTTC. It specifies CASSLRGGLASNEQFF.